This TCR beta chain was documented in a study of T cells in Graves' hyperthyroidism and ophthalmopathy (dated by TCRdb to the late 2010s). Study-wide context: To identify TCR V-J signatures that set the groups apart, the researchers used a discovery cohort of about a hundred patients, made up of about 44 with Graves' ophthalmopathy and about 60 with stable Graves' hyperthyroidism. The study also compared thyroid tissue and blood T-cell repertoires from roughly six Graves' hyperthyroidism patients. The approximately 95 discovery patients were divided at random into training and test sets in a 7:3 ratio. Following sampling, methimazole starting at 30 mg daily was given to hyperthyroidism patients, and high-dose intravenous methylprednisolone was given to ophthalmopathy patients. An independent validation cohort of fewer than 20 hyperthyroidism patients and some 15 patients who later progressed to ophthalmopathy tested prospective prediction of ophthalmopathy. The paper describes TCR Vbeta CDR3 sequencing of 140 or so peripheral blood samples, made up of 43 ophthalmopathy patients, 70 to 75 hyperthyroidism patients and approximately 17 progressor patients.

Patients with uncontrolled infections, other autoimmune diseases, pregnancy or lactation were excluded. Clinical symptoms, serum thyroxine and TRAb, thyroid ultrasound, and orbital computed tomography formed the basis for the diagnoses. Trizol reagent was used to extract total RNA, and RNA quality was then checked on an Agilent 2100 Bioanalyzer. Study-wide conclusions, independent of this receptor: A 13 V-J signature model separated ophthalmopathy from stable hyperthyroidism, with nearly 90% sensitivity and 81% to 82% specificity in cross-validation and 80%/75% in testing. Sample size was not statistically predetermined, and investigators were not blinded to group allocation. In validation, the model predicted progression to ophthalmopathy a median of around six months before onset, with about 70% sensitivity and almost 75% specificity. Blood samples also contained most of the expanded thyroid clonotypes (frequency above 0.001), which suggests that blood repertoires may reflect thyroid immune responses.

The TCR beta CDR3 regions were amplified from the RNA transcripts. The TCR CDR3 was subjected to a first round of RT-PCR using the HTBI primer set and the Qiagen OneStep RT-PCR kit. The libraries were constructed in a second round of multiplex PCR and then size-selected and purified. Sequencing of the libraries was done on an Illumina HiSeq2000 using paired-end 100 bp reads. On the authors' methods: SOAPnuke was used to process the raw data, throwing out any read that contained adapters or uncalled bases, had a mean Phred below 15, or lacked an exact constant-primer or identifier match. High-quality paired reads were merged using COPE v1.2.5, and each unique nucleotide sequence was defined as a clonotype. MiTCR v1.1 was used to align the clonotypes against IMGT TRBV, TRBD and TRBJ reference segments. The analysis was restricted to V-J combinations with a frequency above 0.0001, which together covered roughly 99% of the repertoires. A TCS score was defined as the ratio of F50 (clonal expansion) to E x V (chaos), with BLOSUM62-based TCRdist applied between CDR3 peptides within each V-J. Welch's t-statistics and random forest reduced approximately 520 V-J features to roughly 13, which were used in a naive Bayes classifier (R e1071). Thyroid-blood repertoire similarity was quantified with the Morisita-Horn index. TCRdb cleaned the public reads at Q25 with fastp, built clones with MiXCR and kept in-frame beta chains. Each entry is one CDR3 protein sequence, shown with its most common DNA and genes. The V and J calls were determined by TCRdb, not by the authors. This sample holds more than 500,000 distinct CDR3 sequences; roughly 46% were observed only once. The ten largest clones add up to around 19% of the sample.

Based on the germline V gene, the CDR1 and CDR2 sequences are ENHRY and SYGVKD. The CDR3 runs 16 amino acids, cysteine and phenylalanine included. The read is trimmed to its CDR3 DNA, 48 bases read in frame from base 1. At the junction V is shortened by 6 bases and J by 4 bases; bases outside the gene matches: 8. This clonotype was detected only a few times. What antigen it recognizes has not been identified. The record has no base qualities; no much larger clone is one base away. Sequenced: peripheral blood or thyroid tissue (not recorded which). The V and J segments used are TRBV10-3 and TRBJ2-3; the junction holds 12 bases that match TRBD2. This TCR was sampled from an adult woman with Graves' disease, either hyperthyroidism or ophthalmopathy (not recorded which). The DNA sequence is as follows: TGTGCCATCAGCCCGACTAGCGGGAGCCGTGCAGATACGCAGTATTTT. Translated, this is CAISPTSGSRADTQYF.